This T cell receptor beta chain was recorded in a study of T cell responses to AZD1222 COVID-19 vaccine. Study summary: Second-dose recipients at about 4 or about 12 weeks were treated as one pooled group. Study-wide results and caveats: At 160-218 and 743-854, vaccine-associated CD4 TCRs were dominant, and they spanned spike.

With regard to this clone: What it recognizes is unknown.

The table came from immunoSEQ multiplex PCR; TCRdb's copy has only in-frame clones and leaves some out. In the table there are more than 140,000 clones, approximately 88% of which are singletons. The sequence was obtained from an adult in good health. This specimen was peripheral blood, taken on day 0 of AZD1222 vaccination.

DNA for the CDR3: TGTGCCACCAGCAGGCGATCCGCAACTAATGAAAAACTGTTTTTT. It translates to CATSRRSATNEKLFF. The chain joins TRBV15 to TRBJ1-4; no definite D call. With 3 bases removed from V and 0 bases from J, the gap between germline ends came to 8 bases. This CDR3 comprises 15 residues. In germline, CDR1 is LNHNV, CDR2 YYDKDF (reference sequence).